The 15 T cell receptor beta chains presented below share a single source sample, sequenced in a study of blood T cell repertoires in COVID-19. This table comes from immunoSEQ multiplex PCR, and its TCRdb copy is limited to in-frame clones, with some not included. The data show around 250,000 clones, with around four fifths seen just once and about 4.6% held by the top ten. Source material: peripheral blood. Receptor source: a man in his 60s who had recovered from COVID-19.

The chain employs TRBV7-2 and TRBJ2-7; the D gene is possibly TRBD2 (5 bases). Trimming took off 6 bases at V and 7 bases at J, with 16 bases between the two ends. This CDR3 region has 13 residues. CDR1 is SGHTA, CDR2 FQGNSA, per germline. The CDR3: CASSSGLLGEQYF. The CDR3, as DNA: TGTGCCAGCAGTTCTGGACTCCTGGGGGAGCAGTACTTC.

The chain couples TRBV19 to TRBJ2-7; the match to TRBD2 covers 10 bases. In germline, CDR1 is LNHDA, CDR2 SQIVND (reference sequence). V gave up 4 bases and J gave up 5 bases; unmatched junction bases: 8. There are 15 residues in the CDR3. The CDR3 region is CASSTRLAGVNEQYF. The CDR3 DNA reads as TGTGCCAGTAGTACCAGGCTAGCGGGAGTTAACGAGCAGTACTTC.

The chain recombines TRBV6-6 with TRBJ2-3, with 13 positions matching TRBD2. The CDR3 sequence is 19 residues long. V lost 5 bases to trimming and J lost 0 bases; unmatched junction nucleotides: 11. CDR1 is MNHNY and CDR2 is SVGAGI in the germline V gene (reference sequence). The CDR3 sequence is CASSRTSGGVRISTDTQYF. The CDR3 bases are TGTGCCAGCAGTCGGACTAGCGGGGGCGTCCGGATTAGCACAGATACGCAGTATTTT.

The chain combines TRBV9 with TRBJ2-5; the match to TRBD2 covers 14 bases. This CDR3 comprises 15 residues. J lost 5 bases, V lost 3 bases, and 3 bases had no gene match. CDR1 and CDR2 (germline): SGDLS, YYNGEE. CDR3 bases: TGTGCCAGCAGCGAGGGACTAGCGGGAGTGGAGACCCAGTACTTC. It is translated as CASSEGLAGVETQYF. Filled out from reference TRBV9 and TRBJ2-5, the complete variable domain reads DSGVTQTPKHLITATGQRVTLRCSPRSGDLSVYWYQQSLDQGLQFLIQYYNGEERAKGNILERFSAQQFPDLHSELNLSSLELGDSALYFCASSEGLAGVETQYFGPGTRLLVL.

The V gene is TRBV19, the J gene TRBJ1-5; D is uncertain. Germline V CDR1 and CDR2: LNHDA, SQIVND (reference sequence). Trimming took off 7 bases at V and 0 bases at J, with 10 bases between the two ends. The CDR3 spans 14 residues. The CDR3 protein is CASTPYSSNQPQHF. Here the CDR3 DNA reads TGTGCCAGTACCCCATACTCTAGCAATCAGCCCCAGCATTTT.

This clone was seen a single time. The chain uses TRBV10-2 and TRBJ1-1; D unresolved. V lost 8 bases, J lost 6 bases, and 13 bases lay in between. Germline CDR1 WSHSY, CDR2 SAAADI. The CDR3 runs 12 residues. The CDR3 spells CASYMNPAEAFF. DNA of the CDR3: TGCGCCAGCTACATGAACCCTGCTGAAGCTTTCTTT.

This sequence joins TRBV21-1 and TRBJ1-2; whether TRBD1, the table's D call, matches the DNA was not checked. TRBV21-1 is flagged as a pseudogene. This CDR3 is built from 16 residues. The CDR3, as DNA: TGTGCCAGCAGCAAAGACGTCACCTTAACAAACTATGGCTACACCTTC. It codes for CASSKDVTLTNYGYTF.

The J gene is TRBJ1-2, the V gene TRBV19; D is uncertain. CDR1 is LNHDA and CDR2 is SQIVND in the germline V gene (reference sequence). V lost 5 bases, J lost 4 bases, and 14 bases lay in between. The CDR3 is 14 amino acids. CDR3 coding DNA: TGTGCCAGTAGTCGACACCGGGGTAGCTATGGCTACACCTTC. Amino acids: CASSRHRGSYGYTF.

The DNA for the CDR3 is TGTGCCAGCAGCCCGTCGGGGGGGTTAGACACTGAAGCTTTCTTT. Its protein product is CASSPSGGLDTEAFF. The chain joins TRBV13 to TRBJ1-1, with a weak D call TRBD1 (5 bases). This CDR3 spans 15 amino acids. Germline V CDR1 and CDR2: PRHDT, FYEKMQ (reference sequence). Trimming removed 5 bases at V and 3 bases at J, with 16 bases between.

Concerning this clone: Other DNA sequences of this sample code for an identical CDR3. The genes are TRBV7-2 and TRBJ1-2, with 9 positions matching TRBD1. J gave up 5 bases and V 5 bases, and 6 bases lay outside the gene matches. Germline loops: CDR1 SGHTA, CDR2 FQGNSA. The CDR3 totals 14 residues. The CDR3 DNA sequence: TGTGCCAGCAGCATGGACAGGGGAATGTATGGCTACACCTTC. Protein product: CASSMDRGMYGYTF.

This clone appeared a few times. The J gene is TRBJ1-5, the V gene TRBV18; D unresolved. Germline V gene lookup returns CDR1 KGHSH and CDR2 LQKENI. The CDR3 runs 16 residues. V was clipped by 6 bases and J by 3 bases, with 18 bases between them. This CDR3 reads CASSSEAEAINQPQHF. The CDR3 DNA is TGTGCCAGCTCTTCAGAGGCAGAGGCCATCAATCAGCCCCAGCATTTT.

The CDR3 here is CASSPPGTGPLTSEAFF. In DNA, the CDR3 is TGTGCCAGCTCACCCCCCGGGACAGGGCCCCTAACATCTGAAGCTTTCTTT. The rearrangement links TRBV18 to TRBJ1-1; TRBD1 matches 9 bases. Germline V gives CDR1 KGHSH, CDR2 LQKENI. The V gene end was trimmed by 3 bases and the J gene end by 6 bases; junction bases not matched to a gene: 14. The length of the CDR3 is 17 residues.

The V and J genes are TRBV24-1 and TRBJ2-7; D gene ambiguous. CDR3 length equals 12 residues. CDR1 and CDR2 (germline): KGHDR, SFDVKD. The germline V and J ends were trimmed by 9 bases and 6 bases, with 14 bases remaining between them. CDR3 DNA: TGTGCCACCGCAACCCCGACAAGCGAGCAGTACTTC. The encoded protein is CATATPTSEQYF.

The V gene is TRBV3-1 (or the pseudogene TRBV3-2), the J gene TRBJ1-6; D is unclear. Trimming pared 1 base from V and 9 bases from J, leaving 7 bases between. Per the germline V gene, CDR1 is LGHDT and CDR2 is YNNKEL (reference sequence). This CDR3 is 13 amino acids long. CDR3 sequence: CASSQGAVSPLHF. For the CDR3, the DNA is TGTGCCAGCAGCCAAGGGGCAGTTTCACCCCTCCACTTT.

This clone was seen just once. This chain uses TRBV7-9 with TRBJ2-2, with D perhaps matching TRBD1 (5 bases). V was trimmed by 1 base and J by 5 bases, leaving 11 bases between them. CDR3 length: 15 amino acids. The germline V gene encodes CDR1 SEHNR and CDR2 FQNEAQ (reference sequence). For the CDR3, the DNA is TGTGCCAGCAGCTTAGAGGGGTTCAGGACCGGGGAGCTGTTTTTT. Protein: CASSLEGFRTGELFF.